The 19 T cell receptor beta chains in this list originate from one sample, sequenced in a study of cytomegalovirus exposure and HLA in healthy donors. Amplification used 60 Vbeta primers and 13 Jbeta primers. Data came from immunoSEQ multiplex PCR; TCRdb stores just in-frame clones and leaves some out. The sample records 250,000 or so clones, approximately 80% being singletons. Sequences were obtained from PBMCs. The receptors were gathered from a woman in her fifties or sixties in good health and CMV-seropositive.

This sequence joins TRBV15 and TRBJ2-7; 8 positions match TRBD1. The CDR3 extends over 14 amino acids. Germline loops: CDR1 LNHNV, CDR2 YYDKDF (reference sequence). The ends lost 3 bases at V and 3 bases at J; junction bases unmatched: 4. The chain's CDR3 is CATSRYGTGYEQYF. The CDR3 nucleotides read TGTGCCACCAGCAGGTATGGGACAGGCTACGAGCAGTACTTC.

This clone was detected only once. The identical CDR3 is also encoded by other nucleotide sequences in the sample. V is TRBV6-1 and J is TRBJ2-3, with no clear D. V lost 4 bases, J lost 4 bases, and 6 bases lay in between. The CDR3 length is 12 residues. Germline values: CDR1 MNHNS, CDR2 SASEGT. The CDR3 loop reads CASSAYADTQYF. The CDR3, as DNA: TGTGCCAGCAGTGCGTATGCAGATACGCAGTATTTT.

V gene TRBV19 combines with J gene TRBJ2-7; D might be TRBD1 (5 bases). The CDR3 extends over 13 amino acids. Looked up from germline, CDR1 is LNHDA and CDR2 is SQIVND (reference sequence). V lost 5 bases and J 4 bases, leaving 12 bases between the germline ends. CDR3: CASSFGRGYEQYF. CDR3 sequence (DNA): TGTGCCAGTAGTTTCGGAAGGGGTTACGAGCAGTACTTC.

The chain combines TRBV19 with TRBJ2-1; D not certain. V lost 2 bases, J lost 4 bases, and 12 bases lay in between. The CDR3 length is 15 residues. In germline, CDR1 is LNHDA, CDR2 SQIVND (reference sequence). CDR3 sequence (DNA): TGTGCCAGTAGTATATCTGACACTGAATACAATGAGCAGTTCTTC. It specifies CASSISDTEYNEQFF.

J is TRBJ2-2 and V is TRBV27, with 14 positions matching TRBD2. Germline V gives CDR1 MNHEY, CDR2 SMNVEV (reference sequence). CDR3 length: 20 residues. The V segment lost 9 bases and the J segment 2 bases; nucleotides outside the gene matches: 17. The CDR3 here is CARIKSPTGTSGRNTGELFF. The CDR3 nucleotides are TGTGCCAGGATTAAAAGCCCCACCGGGACTAGCGGGAGAAACACCGGGGAGCTGTTTTTT.

This chain uses TRBV5-1 with TRBJ1-5; 8 bases fit TRBD1. CDR1 is SGHRS and CDR2 is YFSETQ in the germline V gene. CDR3 length equals 15 residues. Trimming cost V 1 base and J 7 bases; bases outside gene matches: 7. The CDR3 region is CASSLNGQGGQPQHF. The CDR3 DNA reads TGCGCCAGCAGCTTGAATGGACAGGGCGGGCAGCCCCAGCATTTT. Looking up the rest from reference TRBV5-1 and TRBJ1-5 gives the full variable domain: KAGVTQTPRYLIKTRGQQVTLSCSPISGHRSVSWYQQTPGQGLQFLFEYFSETQRNKGNFPGRFSGRQFSNSRSEMNVSTLELGDSALYLCASSLNGQGGQPQHFGDGTRLSIL.

V and J are TRBV6-1 and TRBJ2-7; TRBD2 agrees at 7 bases. This CDR3 has 14 amino acids. From germline, CDR1 is MNHNS and CDR2 SASEGT. The V gene end was trimmed by 2 bases and the J gene end by 4 bases; junction bases not matched to a gene: 5. CDR3 sequence reads: CASSERGRVYEQYF. DNA of the CDR3: TGTGCCAGCAGTGAAAGAGGGAGGGTTTACGAGCAGTACTTC.

There are a few counts of this clone. V is TRBV28 and J is TRBJ1-3; no clear D. CDR3 length equals 15 residues. Per the germline V gene, CDR1 is MDHEN and CDR2 is SYDVKM. The V and J ends lost 8 bases and 0 bases respectively, with 14 bases between them. The CDR3 DNA is TGTGCCAGCGTGATACAGTCCCACTCTGGAAACACCATATATTTT. It yields the protein CASVIQSHSGNTIYF.

The chain joins TRBV5-1 to TRBJ2-7; D might be TRBD2 (6 bases). Germline CDR1 reads SGHRS; CDR2 reads YFSETQ. The ends were cut back, 2 bases at V and 6 bases at J, with 15 bases in the middle. This CDR3 comprises 14 residues. As DNA, the CDR3 is TGCGCCAGCAGCTTAACGGGAGATAGAGGCGAGCAGTACTTC. It yields the protein CASSLTGDRGEQYF.

Here the CDR3 reads CAHRSRGYTEAFF. The CDR3 coding sequence is TGTGCCCACCGGTCCAGAGGTTACACTGAAGCTTTCTTT. The chain has TRBV30 and TRBJ1-1; D is undetermined. V was pared by 8 bases and J by 3 bases, with 16 bases between. CDR1 GTSNPN and CDR2 SVGIG come from the germline V gene (reference sequence). The CDR3 contains 13 residues.

CDR3 residues: CASPGANPHNEQFF. DNA for the CDR3: TGTGCCAGCCCGGGAGCTAACCCCCACAATGAGCAGTTCTTC. The chain joins TRBV9 to TRBJ2-1, with D perhaps matching TRBD2 (6 bases). This CDR3 region has 14 residues. V shed 7 bases and J shed 5 bases, with 16 bases lying between them. CDR1 SGDLS and CDR2 YYNGEE come from the germline V gene.

The chain joins TRBV2 to TRBJ2-1; 11 bases match TRBD2. The CDR3 sequence is 15 residues long. Trimming removed 6 bases from V and 7 bases from J; junction bases left unmatched: 8. Germline V gives CDR1 SNHLY, CDR2 FYNNEI. The CDR3 coding sequence is TGTGCCAGCAGCGACGGGACTAGCGGAGGGAATGAGCAGTTCTTC. Translated, it gives CASSDGTSGGNEQFF. The full variable domain, with the rest looked up from reference TRBV2 and TRBJ2-1, is EPEVTQTPSHQVTQMGQEVILRCVPISNHLYFYWYRQILGQKVEFLVSFYNNEISEKSEIFDDQFSVERPDGSNFTLKIRSTKLEDSAMYFCASSDGTSGGNEQFFGPGTRLTVL.

The V gene is TRBV29-1, the J gene TRBJ2-5; D might be TRBD2 (6 bases). CDR3 size: 13 residues. V lost 4 bases and J lost 3, with 12 bases in between. The V gene's germline CDR1 is SQVTM and CDR2 ANQGSEA. DNA for the CDR3: TGCAGCGTTGTTCTAGCGACCAAAGAGACCCAGTACTTC. Residues: CSVVLATKETQYF.

The chain is built from TRBV19 and TRBJ2-3; 9 bases agree with TRBD1. The CDR3 runs 16 residues. Germline-derived CDR1 and CDR2 are LNHDA and SQIVND (reference sequence). Germline trimming cut 6 bases from V and 0 bases from J; bases unmatched to any gene: 7. The CDR3 DNA sequence: TGTGCCAGTAGAGAAGCCGGGACAGGGAGCACAGATACGCAGTATTTT. It specifies CASREAGTGSTDTQYF. The variable domain in full, with the rest retrieved from reference TRBV19 and TRBJ2-3, is DGGITQSPKYLFRKEGQNVTLSCEQNLNHDAMYWYRQDPGQGLRLIYYSQIVNDFQKGDIAEGYSVSREKKESFPLTVTSAQKNPTAFYLCASREAGTGSTDTQYFGPGTRLTVL.

J is TRBJ2-1 and V is TRBV6-5, with TRBD2 identical over 12 bases. J was trimmed by 10 bases and V by 5 bases; bases with no gene match: 9. The CDR3 totals 15 residues. Germline-derived CDR1 and CDR2 are MNHEY and SVGAGI. The CDR3: CASSHLAGGPWEQFF. In DNA form, the CDR3 reads TGTGCCAGCAGTCACCTAGCGGGAGGGCCTTGGGAGCAGTTCTTC.

The chain combines TRBV5-1 with TRBJ2-1; 9 bases agree with TRBD2. Germline V gene lookup returns CDR1 SGHRS and CDR2 YFSETQ. Germline trimming cut 2 bases from V and 8 bases from J; bases unmatched to any gene: 2. The CDR3 consists of 13 residues. The CDR3 sequence is CASSFQRGDEQFF. CDR3 DNA: TGCGCCAGCAGCTTTCAGCGGGGGGATGAGCAGTTCTTC.

CDR3 sequence: CASSAGTAGNQPQHF. CDR3 DNA sequence: TGTGCCAGCAGCGCCGGGACAGCTGGCAATCAGCCCCAGCATTTT. The V gene is TRBV27, the J gene TRBJ1-5; 7 positions match TRBD1. The CDR3 is 15 amino acids. Trimming at V came to 6 bases and at J to 2 bases, leaving 7 bases not matched to a gene. Germline V gene sequence: CDR1 MNHEY, CDR2 SMNVEV (reference sequence).

This sequence joins TRBV2 and TRBJ2-1; TRBD1 matches 7 bases. The V and J ends lost 4 bases and 11 bases, in that order; junction bases with no gene match: 2. CDR3 size: 11 residues. Germline V lookup: CDR1 SNHLY, CDR2 FYNNEI. The CDR3 DNA reads TGTGCCAGCAGTGGAGGGGGCCAGCAGTTCTTC. As protein: CASSGGGQQFF.

This chain joins TRBV28 and TRBJ1-1; D is ambiguous. V lost 7 bases and J 1 base, leaving 10 bases between the germline ends. CDR3 size: 13 residues. Germline V gene data show CDR1 as MDHEN and CDR2 as SYDVKM. CDR3 amino acids: CASTPTPNTEAFF. CDR3 sequence (DNA): TGTGCCAGCACCCCGACACCGAACACTGAAGCTTTCTTT.